This T cell receptor (beta chain) originates from a study of OX40 agonist ivuxolimab in advanced cancers. Background on the study: The group had a mean age of about 60 years, ranged from about 20 to 79, and was approximately 81% male.

Blood sampling took place at baseline, cycle 4 day 1, and cycle 7 day 1. Assay: immunoSEQ multiplex PCR; the TCRdb copy retains only in-frame clones and omits some. This table holds about 98,000 clones, 85% to 95% found once. The CDR3 is 16 residues long. CDR1 is SGHRS, CDR2 YFSETQ, per germline. Trimming removed 2 bases from V and 3 bases from J, with 15 bases in between. The clonotype was recovered from an adult with an advanced solid tumor such as melanoma, head and neck, liver or kidney cancer. This rearrangement joins TRBV5-1 to TRBJ1-3; D possibly corresponds to TRBD1 (6 bases). Source: CD4+ or CD8+ T cells sorted from blood, taken in a trial of the OX40 agonist ivuxolimab. The CDR3 DNA sequence: TGCGCCAGCAGCTTAGCAGGGGCCCGATTTGGAAACACCATATATTTT. It is translated as CASSLAGARFGNTIYF.